These 9 T cell receptor beta chains were all obtained from the same sample, sequenced in a study of T cells in localized non-small cell lung cancer. Generated by immunoSEQ multiplex PCR, the TCRdb table keeps only in-frame clones and is missing some. This repertoire shows 70,000 to 100,000 clones, roughly 93% found once; its top ten account for approximately 4%. This specimen was PBMCs, taken before any cancer treatment. These receptors originate from a woman aged 40-69 years with stage II squamous cell lung carcinoma.

This clone was seen just once. The chain has TRBV6-5 and TRBJ2-7; 8 nucleotides align to TRBD1. V lost 7 bases and J lost 2; bases outside the gene matches: 10. The germline gives CDR1 MNHEY, CDR2 SVGAGI. The CDR3 covers 15 residues. This CDR3 is CASTSLTGATYEQYF. For the CDR3, the DNA is TGTGCCAGCACTTCCTTGACAGGGGCAACCTACGAGCAGTACTTC.

V and J are TRBV13 and TRBJ1-1; the D gene is possibly TRBD1 (5 bases). Germline V gives CDR1 PRHDT, CDR2 FYEKMQ (reference sequence). The CDR3 totals 11 residues. Trimming stripped 6 bases from V and 10 bases from J, with 12 bases between. In DNA form, the CDR3 reads TGTGCCAGCAGTGAGGGGTTGGTAGCTTTCTTT. Translated, it gives CASSEGLVAFF. The full variable domain, with the rest looked up from reference TRBV13 and TRBJ1-1, is AAGVIQSPRHLIKEKRETATLKCYPIPRHDTVYWYQQGPGQDPQFLISFYEKMQSDKGSIPDRFSAQQFSDYHSELNMSSLELGDSALYFCASSEGLVAFFGQGTRLTVV.

The chain combines TRBV9 with TRBJ1-1, with TRBD1 as a possible D gene (5 bases). The CDR3 has 15 residues. Germline assignment: CDR1 SGDLS and CDR2 YYNGEE. The V end was cut by 3 bases, the J end by 4 bases, with 16 bases between. The CDR3 DNA reads TGTGCCAGCAGCGCCTCCGGGACGACAACCACTGAAGCTTTCTTT. Amino acid sequence: CASSASGTTTTEAFF.

This chain links TRBV19 with TRBJ1-2; 10 positions agree with TRBD1. Unmatched junction bases numbered 12, after V lost 10 bases and J lost 7 bases. This CDR3 spans 14 amino acids. Germline lookup yields CDR1 LNHDA and CDR2 SQIVND (reference sequence). The CDR3 spells CATAPGQGSSGYTF. CDR3 in DNA: TGTGCCACCGCCCCGGGACAGGGGTCATCTGGCTACACCTTC.

The chain has TRBV5-1 and TRBJ2-2; D might be TRBD2 (6 bases). Trimming took 4 bases from V and 8 from J, leaving 18 bases between them. Germline assignment: CDR1 SGHRS and CDR2 YFSETQ. This CDR3 has 15 residues. The CDR3 DNA follows: TGCGCCAGCAGCCCTCCCGGGGGTCCCCAGGGGGAGCTGTTTTTT. Translation: CASSPPGGPQGELFF.

The chain employs TRBV5-4 and TRBJ2-1; D is ambiguous. CDR1 is SGHNT, CDR2 YYREEE, per germline (reference sequence). The CDR3 runs 16 residues. V lost 1 base and J 10 bases, leaving 21 bases between the germline ends. DNA for the CDR3: TGTGCCAGCAGCTTGACGGTAAGGCAGTCCGACGCAGAGCAGTTCTTC. This sequence encodes CASSLTVRQSDAEQFF. The variable domain in full, completed from reference TRBV5-4 and TRBJ2-1, reads ETGVTQSPTHLIKTRGQQVTLRCSSQSGHNTVSWYQQALGQGPQFIFQYYREEENGRGNFPPRFSGLQFPNYSSELNVNALELDDSALYLCASSLTVRQSDAEQFFGPGTRLTVL.

This rearrangement joins TRBV5-1 to TRBJ1-1; weak D call: TRBD1 (6 bases). Germline assignment: CDR1 SGHRS and CDR2 YFSETQ. This CDR3 contains 15 residues. V gave up 1 base and J gave up 5 bases, with 15 bases separating them. This chain's CDR3 is CASSLSGGGRTEAFF. The CDR3 DNA reads TGCGCCAGCAGCTTGTCCGGGGGGGGCCGGACTGAAGCTTTCTTT. Variable domain in full (rest from reference TRBV5-1 and TRBJ1-1): KAGVTQTPRYLIKTRGQQVTLSCSPISGHRSVSWYQQTPGQGLQFLFEYFSETQRNKGNFPGRFSGRQFSNSRSEMNVSTLELGDSALYLCASSLSGGGRTEAFFGQGTRLTVV.

J is TRBJ1-1 and V is TRBV6-5; 7 bases map to TRBD1. With V trimmed by 7 bases and J by 4 bases, 6 bases remained unmatched. There are 13 residues in the CDR3. Germline V lookup: CDR1 MNHEY, CDR2 SVGAGI. This chain's CDR3 is CASKGAWGTEAFF. CDR3 in DNA: TGTGCCAGCAAGGGGGCGTGGGGCACTGAAGCTTTCTTT.

The chain combines TRBV5-1 with TRBJ1-3, with 8 nucleotides matching TRBD1. Germline trimming cut 0 bases from V and 3 bases from J; bases unmatched to any gene: 5. This CDR3 is 16 amino acids long. The V gene's germline CDR1 is SGHRS and CDR2 YFSETQ. The CDR3 here is CASSLAGGLFGNTIYF. As DNA, the CDR3 is TGCGCCAGCAGCTTGGCAGGGGGCCTCTTTGGAAACACCATATATTTT.